One and the same sample provided the 12 T cell receptor beta chains below, sequenced in a study of identical twins. TCRdb reprocessed the 5' RACE reads via MiXCR and lists one record per CDR3 protein. The sample contains just over 450,000 distinct CDR3 sequences, over 12% of which appear only once. These data also featured in a second study, about yellow fever vaccine responses in identical twins.

The specimen was CD4+ T cells sorted from blood. All receptors come from a young woman in good health.

This clonotype has a handful of counts. J is TRBJ2-1 and V is TRBV5-1, with D perhaps matching TRBD1 (5 bases). Germline loops: CDR1 SGHRS, CDR2 YFSETQ. V shed 4 bases and J shed 0 bases, with 14 bases lying between them. The CDR3 sequence is 16 residues long. The CDR3 DNA sequence: TGCGCCAGCAGCCAGGGTCTTACCCTCTCCTACAATGAGCAGTTCTTC. As protein: CASSQGLTLSYNEQFF.

The CDR3 loop reads CASSERITTTDTQYF. The DNA of the CDR3 is TGTGCCAGCAGCGAGCGAATAACTACCACGGATACGCAGTATTTT. The chain recombines TRBV7-9 with TRBJ2-3; no clear D. This CDR3 spans 15 amino acids. V shed 5 bases and J shed 6 bases, with 18 bases lying between them. The V gene's germline CDR1 is SEHNR and CDR2 FQNEAQ (reference sequence). Full variable domain (rest looked up from reference TRBV7-9 and TRBJ2-3): DTGVSQNPRHKITKRGQNVTFRCDPISEHNRLYWYRQTLGQGPEFLTYFQNEAQLEKSRLLSDRFSAERPKGSFSTLEIQRTEQGDSAMYLCASSERITTTDTQYFGPGTRLTVL.

The gene calls are TRBV9 and TRBJ2-1; D is undetermined. Between the trimmed V and J ends, which lost 2 bases and 6 bases, there was a span of 12 bases. The CDR3 loop spans 14 amino acids. Germline CDR1 and CDR2: SGDLS and YYNGEE. The CDR3 coding sequence is TGTGCCAGCAGCGTGGTATCTGAAGGCAATGAGCAGTTCTTC. This gives the protein CASSVVSEGNEQFF.

The chain employs TRBV12-3 or TRBV12-4 and TRBJ2-7, with TRBD1 matching over 12 bases. This CDR3 is 16 amino acids long. The V segment lost 2 bases and the J segment 1 base; nucleotides outside the gene matches: 3. The CDR3 sequence is CASSLWGQGASYEQYF. The CDR3 DNA follows: TGTGCCAGCAGTTTATGGGGACAGGGGGCTTCCTACGAGCAGTACTTC.

V gene TRBV3-1 combines with J gene TRBJ2-3; D remains unclear. CDR1 is LGHDT, CDR2 YNNKEL, per germline (reference sequence). V was trimmed by 8 bases and J by 0 bases, leaving 18 bases between them. The CDR3 is 16 amino acids. The CDR3 sequence is CASRRSLGLSTDTQYF. For the CDR3, the DNA is TGTGCCAGCCGACGATCGCTAGGATTAAGCACAGATACGCAGTATTTT.

This clonotype was recorded many times. J is TRBJ2-7 and V is TRBV5-1, with D perhaps matching TRBD1 (6 bases). Deletions cut 0 bases from V and 5 bases from J, with 15 bases between. CDR3 length equals 15 residues. The germline gives CDR1 SGHRS, CDR2 YFSETQ. CDR3 DNA: TGCGCCAGCAGCTTGGGGGACAAGCTGTTGAACGAGCAGTACTTC. This gives the protein CASSLGDKLLNEQYF. Drawing the rest from reference TRBV5-1 and TRBJ2-7, the complete variable domain is KAGVTQTPRYLIKTRGQQVTLSCSPISGHRSVSWYQQTPGQGLQFLFEYFSETQRNKGNFPGRFSGRQFSNSRSEMNVSTLELGDSALYLCASSLGDKLLNEQYFGPGTRLTVT.

This clonotype came up a few times. The V call is TRBV5-1, the J call TRBJ2-6; no reliable D call. Trimming removed 0 bases from V and 2 bases from J, with 3 bases in between. There are 14 residues in the CDR3. Germline CDR1 reads SGHRS; CDR2 reads YFSETQ. CDR3 DNA: TGCGCCAGCAGCTTGGGCACTGGGGCCAACGTCCTGACTTTC. Its translation: CASSLGTGANVLTF.

This clonotype was counted a few times. This rearrangement joins TRBV10-3 to TRBJ2-5; 8 bases fit TRBD1. Trimming removed 2 bases from V and 0 bases from J; junction bases left unmatched: 5. Germline V lookup: CDR1 ENHRY, CDR2 SYGVKD. There are 16 residues in the CDR3. CDR3 coding DNA: TGTGCCATCAGTGAGGGAGAGACAGGGGACCAAGAGACCCAGTACTTC. Protein sequence: CAISEGETGDQETQYF.

This clonotype was seen at least ten times. This sequence joins TRBV12-3 or TRBV12-4 and TRBJ2-1, with TRBD2 matching over 12 bases. This CDR3 region has 16 residues. Losses at the gene ends were 5 bases for V and 6 bases for J; bases not matched to a gene: 8. Here the CDR3 reads CASSTTSGGPANEQFF. CDR3 sequence (DNA): TGTGCCAGCAGTACGACTAGCGGGGGACCAGCCAATGAGCAGTTCTTC.

The V gene is TRBV5-1, the J gene TRBJ2-1; TRBD2 matches 8 bases. The CDR3 runs to 15 residues. CDR1 is SGHRS and CDR2 is YFSETQ in the germline V gene. Unmatched junction bases numbered 9, after V lost 2 bases and J lost 8 bases. As DNA, the CDR3 is TGCGCCAGCAGCTTTACTAGCGGAGTTCGGGATGAGCAGTTCTTC. Its translation is CASSFTSGVRDEQFF. Variable domain in full (rest from reference TRBV5-1 and TRBJ2-1): KAGVTQTPRYLIKTRGQQVTLSCSPISGHRSVSWYQQTPGQGLQFLFEYFSETQRNKGNFPGRFSGRQFSNSRSEMNVSTLELGDSALYLCASSFTSGVRDEQFFGPGTRLTVL.

Many counts were recorded for this clonotype. The chain combines TRBV5-1 with TRBJ2-7, with D unclear. V was trimmed by 0 bases and J by 4 bases, leaving 11 bases between them. The germline gives CDR1 SGHRS, CDR2 YFSETQ. The CDR3 covers 14 residues. The CDR3 nucleotides read TGCGCCAGCAGCTTGGTTCCAGGTCCTTACGAGCAGTACTTC. It encodes CASSLVPGPYEQYF.

This clonotype was counted between two and nine times. The chain joins TRBV19 to TRBJ2-7; D remains ambiguous. Trimming stripped 3 bases from V and 0 bases from J, with 6 bases between. The CDR3 has 13 residues. Germline V gene data show CDR1 as LNHDA and CDR2 as SQIVND (reference sequence). CDR3 nucleotide sequence: TGTGCCAGTAGTATCGAGTCCTCCTACGAGCAGTACTTC. Protein: CASSIESSYEQYF.